The clone carrying this T cell receptor (beta chain) was observed at least ten times. Its antigen is not identified. This CDR3 has 17 residues. After removal of 4 bases from V and 0 bases from J, the junction contained 10 bases not matched to a gene. Germline V gene data show CDR1 as SQVTM and CDR2 as ANQGSEA. These data originate in a study of response to subunit inactivated influenza vaccine. Notes on the study in general: That few new T cells are recruited by each seasonal influenza vaccination was the authors' suggestion.

TCRdb itself ran the RT-PCR reads through MiXCR, one entry per CDR3 protein. The profile shows about 650,000 distinct CDR3 sequences, approximately 15% of them singletons. The rearrangement joins TRBV29-1 to TRBJ2-1; 9 nucleotides match TRBD2. This clonotype was sampled from a man aged 50-60 years who received an inactivated influenza vaccine. The material was PBMCs from blood, obtained 14 days before vaccination. CDR3 nucleotides: TGCAGCGTTGGGGGACTAGCTTCAAGGAGCTCCTACAATGAGCAGTTCTTC. Protein: CSVGGLASRSSYNEQFF.